This TCR beta chain came from a study of siplizumab effects on memory and regulatory T cells. Between the trimmed V and J ends, which lost 6 bases and 7 bases, there was a span of 12 bases. CDR3 length equals 11 residues. Per germline, CDR1 DFQATT and CDR2 SNEGSKA (reference sequence). Findings of the study overall: Naive T cells seemed more diverse than memory cells and seemed major alloresponse contributors. Left unconfirmed was the suppressive function of proliferating Tregs from siplizumab cultures.

With regard to this clone: Its antigen remains unidentified.

Around 9.8 x 10^4 TCR templates were measured in each sample. Here immunoSEQ multiplex PCR was the method, and the copy in TCRdb shows in-frame clones only, minus some. This sample has around 95,000 clones, with less than 95% found just once. The source of this sequence is a human donor in good health. The V gene is TRBV20-1, the J gene TRBJ1-1; D remains ambiguous. Sequenced material: non-Treg CD4+ T cells sorted from blood. The CDR3 DNA reads TGCAGTGCCGCCCCTGAGAGTGAAGCTTTCTTT. This codes for CSAAPESEAFF.